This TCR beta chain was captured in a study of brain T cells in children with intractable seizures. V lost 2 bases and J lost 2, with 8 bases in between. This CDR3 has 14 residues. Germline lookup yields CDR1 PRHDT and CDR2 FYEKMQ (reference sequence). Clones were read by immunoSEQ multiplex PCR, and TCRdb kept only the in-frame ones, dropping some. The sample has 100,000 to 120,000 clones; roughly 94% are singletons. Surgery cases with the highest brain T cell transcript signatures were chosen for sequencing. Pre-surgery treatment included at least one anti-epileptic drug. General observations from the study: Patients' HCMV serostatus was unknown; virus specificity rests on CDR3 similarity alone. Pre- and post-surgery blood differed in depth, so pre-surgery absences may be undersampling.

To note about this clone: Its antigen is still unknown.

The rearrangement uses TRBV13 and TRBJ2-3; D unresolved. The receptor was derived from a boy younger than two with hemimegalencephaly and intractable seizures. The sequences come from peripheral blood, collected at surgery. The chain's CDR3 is CASSLPLATDTQYF. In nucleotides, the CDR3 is TGTGCCAGCAGCTTACCCCTTGCCACAGATACGCAGTATTTT.